This TCR beta chain came from a study of blood T cell repertoires in COVID-19 (dated by TCRdb to the early 2020s). Broadly, across the study: The collaborator samples originated in the United States, Italy and Spain and spanned the acute and convalescent phases of COVID-19. The prospective study material was composed of cDNA or gDNA derived from T cells, B-cell-depleted T cells, or PBMCs. The dataset comprised deeply sampled blood TCRbeta repertoires from subjects exposed to, actively infected with, or recovered from COVID-19. The repertoires were released in a freely available public database intended as a resource for research on the immune response to SARS-CoV-2. The samples were drawn from two sources: the first 160 participants of the ongoing ImmuneRACE study, and over 1,000 subjects contributed by 6 global collaborators. The sample metadata nearly always contained a de-identified subject ID, COVID-19 status, age in years and sex. Where available, HLA class I and class II types were taken from metadata supplied by the sample provider and were not determined by assay-based typing.

The CDR3 runs 16 amino acids, cysteine and phenylalanine included. Here the CDR3 DNA is all that survives: 48 bases in frame from base 1. At the junction V is shortened by 3 bases and J by 3 bases, with 16 bases in between. CDR1 SGHRS and CDR2 YFSETQ are derived from the germline V gene. TCRbeta CDR3 regions were amplified from genomic DNA by means of the immunoSEQ Assay, a bias-controlled multiplex PCR. The original methods were these. Within the assay, amplification of reference gene primers was used to estimate how many nucleated cells each sample contained. To quantify the absolute abundance of each unique TCRbeta CDR3 rearrangement, sequence reads were collapsed and filtered. For each sample, productive Simpson clonality was calculated as the square root of Simpson's diversity index over productive rearrangements. Imported from immuneACCESS, the table was reduced by TCRdb to in-frame sequences with V and J called. These copies leave out some clones; in studies compared against another copy, an unresolved V gene accounts for under half, and the cause of the remainder is not known. The V and J calls and clone size are taken from that table; D and trimming were inferred from the DNA. This sample lists around 140,000 clones; 75% to 90% were detected once. The ten largest clones add up to about 4.1% of the sample.

Study-wide findings and limitations: Clinical and demographic metadata were provided uncurated, with the amount varying by source and participant.

Enrolling through a virtual design, the prospective study's participants ranged in age from about 18 to 89 years and lived across approximately 25 United States geographic areas. To assign participants to cohorts, the prospective study relied on clinical history that participants themselves reported in a screening survey and a study questionnaire. Recovered participants in ImmuneRACE Cohort 3 were defined by two consecutive negative NP/OP PCR tests, clearance by a healthcare professional, or resolution of symptoms. Each participant in the prospective study had whole blood, serum and a nasopharyngeal or oropharyngeal swab collected by mobile phlebotomists. Prospective study participants could optionally give additional blood draws and questionnaires over an approximately two-month period. Before DNA extraction, blood samples from the prospective study were shipped at room temperature or frozen.

To note about this clone: The antigen it recognizes is unknown. Base qualities are not provided; no much larger clone lies one nucleotide away.

The clonotype originates from a man in his fifties who had recovered from COVID-19. The material sequenced was PBMCs or T cells enriched from blood (not recorded which). The sequence joins TRBV5-1 to TRBJ2-1; TRBD1 is possibly the D segment (6 matching bases). The DNA reads as follows: TGCGCCAGCAGCTCGGGACACCGGGTTCGCTACAATGAGCAGTTCTTC. It translates as CASSSGHRVRYNEQFF. This CDR3, with the reference TRBV5-1 and TRBJ2-1 proteins standing in past its ends, gives the full variable domain KAGVTQTPRYLIKTRGQQVTLSCSPISGHRSVSWYQQTPGQGLQFLFEYFSETQRNKGNFPGRFSGRQFSNSRSEMNVSTLELGDSALYLCASSSGHRVRYNEQFFGPGTRLTVL.